The 29 T cell receptor beta chains listed next were all sequenced from one sample in a study of blood T cell repertoires in COVID-19. Some clones are missing from TCRdb's copy, which holds only in-frame ones; the method was immunoSEQ multiplex PCR. The sample comprises about 220,000 clones, 90% of which are singletons, and more than 13% rests with the top ten. Sequencing was carried out using PBMCs or T cells enriched from blood (not recorded which). These receptors were taken from a man aged 25 to 40 who had been exposed to COVID-19.

This chain connects TRBV21-1 to TRBJ2-3; the DNA was not used to check the table's D call, TRBD2. TRBV21-1 corresponds to a pseudogene. This CDR3 spans 15 amino acids. This CDR3 reads CASSNGLAGTDTQYF. CDR3 DNA sequence: TGTGCCAGCAGCAATGGACTAGCGGGGACAGATACGCAGTATTTT.

This chain connects TRBV7-9 to TRBJ2-3; 13 bases agree with TRBD2. Germline trimming cut 4 bases from V and 0 bases from J; bases unmatched to any gene: 10. The CDR3 extends over 19 amino acids. CDR1 and CDR2 (germline): SEHNR, FQNEAQ (reference sequence). The CDR3 region is CASSSRWTSGGTSTDTQYF. The DNA for the CDR3 is TGTGCCAGCAGCTCCCGCTGGACTAGCGGGGGAACTAGCACAGATACGCAGTATTTT.

The chain carries TRBV2 and TRBJ2-7, with D possibly TRBD1 on 6 matching bases. CDR1 is SNHLY, CDR2 FYNNEI, per germline. The CDR3 loop spans 15 amino acids. The V gene lost 5 bases and the J gene lost 5 bases, with 19 bases spanning the gap. The CDR3 DNA is TGTGCCAGCAGTCGGCCGGCCAGGGGTCCTCACGAGCAGTACTTC. It specifies CASSRPARGPHEQYF.

This clone was observed once. J is TRBJ1-4 and V is TRBV9; perhaps TRBD1 as D (5 bases). The length of the CDR3 is 15 residues. CDR1 is SGDLS and CDR2 is YYNGEE in the germline V gene. Trimming shortened V by 0 bases and J by 5 bases, and 11 bases separated the two germline ends. The CDR3 coding sequence is TGTGCCAGCAGCGTAGAGGGGAAGCCGAATGAAAAACTGTTTTTT. Amino acids: CASSVEGKPNEKLFF.

This rearrangement joins TRBV18 to TRBJ2-6; TRBD1 matches 7 bases. The germline gives CDR1 KGHSH, CDR2 LQKENI. The CDR3 loop spans 16 amino acids. The J segment lost 0 bases and the V segment lost 3 bases, leaving 2 bases of the junction unmatched. In DNA, the CDR3 is TGTGCCAGCTCACCGGGACAGAGCTCTGGGGCCAACGTCCTGACTTTC. Translated, it gives CASSPGQSSGANVLTF.

This clone has only one observation. The chain has TRBV7-2 and TRBJ2-7; a weak D match, TRBD2 (6 bases). Trimming stripped 0 bases from V and 0 bases from J, with 21 bases between. CDR1 is SGHTA, CDR2 FQGNSA, per germline. The CDR3 length is 19 residues. The CDR3 sequence: CASSLARSGHRISSYEQYF. In DNA, the CDR3 is TGTGCCAGCAGCTTAGCGAGGAGCGGGCACCGTATTAGCTCCTACGAGCAGTACTTC.

V usage is TRBV6-6 and J usage is TRBJ1-1, with 7 nucleotides matching TRBD1. Germline CDR1 and CDR2: MNHNY and SVGAGI (reference sequence). The ends lost 6 bases at V and 2 bases at J; junction bases unmatched: 6. The CDR3 runs to 14 residues. CDR3 loop: CASSNDRVNTEAFF. The CDR3 region has the DNA TGTGCCAGCAGCAACGACAGGGTTAACACTGAAGCTTTCTTT.

The rearrangement links TRBV12-3 or TRBV12-4 to TRBJ1-1, with D uncertain. This CDR3 has 12 residues. V gave up 2 bases and J gave up 2 bases, with 3 bases separating them. CDR3 in amino acids: CASSLHNTEAFF. Here the CDR3 DNA reads TGTGCCAGCAGTTTACATAACACTGAAGCTTTCTTT.

V gene TRBV9 combines with J gene TRBJ2-2, with TRBD2 matching 8 bases. CDR3 length equals 15 residues. Trimming at V came to 6 bases and at J to 6 bases, leaving 10 bases not matched to a gene. Germline CDR1 SGDLS, CDR2 YYNGEE. The DNA for the CDR3 is TGTGCCAGCACCCCGGACCCGGGGGGGCCCGGGGAGCTGTTTTTT. Protein: CASTPDPGGPGELFF.

The genes are TRBV3-1 (or the pseudogene TRBV3-2) and TRBJ2-3, with D perhaps TRBD1 (5 bases). The CDR3 is made up of 15 amino acids. Germline V gene lookup returns CDR1 LGHDT and CDR2 YNNKEL (reference sequence). Deletions cut 1 base from V and 7 bases from J, with 15 bases between. The CDR3 nucleotides read TGTGCCAGCAGCCAAGGGCTGCAACGGACAAATACGCAGTATTTT. Protein sequence: CASSQGLQRTNTQYF.

The chain couples TRBV2 to TRBJ2-5; 12 positions match TRBD2. This CDR3 spans 14 amino acids. After removal of 6 bases from V and 12 bases from J, the junction contained 11 bases not matched to a gene. Germline V gene sequence: CDR1 SNHLY, CDR2 FYNNEI. The CDR3 coding sequence is TGTGCCAGCAGGGGCCGACTAGCGGGGGACCTCGAGTACTTC. Its protein product is CASRGRLAGDLEYF.

This clone was detected only once. J is TRBJ1-5 and V is TRBV4-1; TRBD1 agrees at 7 bases. Unmatched junction bases numbered 8, after V lost 1 base and J lost 2 bases. This CDR3 is built from 17 residues. Germline lookup yields CDR1 MGHRA and CDR2 YSYEKL. The CDR3 reads CASSQGGGRAGNQPQHF. The CDR3, as DNA: TGCGCCAGCAGCCAAGGAGGGGGCAGGGCGGGCAATCAGCCCCAGCATTTT.

The chain links TRBV7-3 to TRBJ1-6; the D gene is possibly TRBD1 (6 bases). The ends were cut back, 5 bases at V and 0 bases at J, with 8 bases in the middle. CDR3 length: 15 residues. CDR1 is SGHTA and CDR2 is FQGTGA in the germline V gene. CDR3 in DNA: TGTGCCAGCAGCCTACAGGGCTCCTATAATTCACCCCTCCACTTT. As protein: CASSLQGSYNSPLHF.

Comment on this clone: Different DNA sequences within this sample yield the same CDR3. This chain joins TRBV4-3 and TRBJ2-3, with D perhaps matching TRBD2 (6 bases). The CDR3 has 15 amino acids. Trimming took off 0 bases at V and 2 bases at J, with 9 bases between the two ends. Germline CDR1 and CDR2: LGHNA and YSLEER. CDR3 residues: CASSQDGGYTDTQYF. Written as DNA, the CDR3 is TGCGCCAGCAGCCAAGATGGGGGGTACACAGATACGCAGTATTTT.

This clone has more than one count but fewer than ten. The chain employs TRBV21-1 and TRBJ1-1. TRBV21-1 is a documented pseudogene. This CDR3 has 14 amino acids. This chain's CDR3 is CASSTEGWNTEAFF. In DNA form, the CDR3 reads TGTGCCAGCAGCACGGAGGGCTGGAACACTGAAGCTTTCTTT.

The gene calls are TRBV15 and TRBJ2-5, with 8 bases identical to TRBD2. This CDR3 is 20 amino acids long. V lost 5 bases to trimming and J lost 2 bases; unmatched junction nucleotides: 22. Germline loops: CDR1 LNHNV, CDR2 YYDKDF (reference sequence). The CDR3 DNA sequence: TGTGCCACCAGCCGGATTTCCCTTCTGGAGGCCCGGGGGGGACAAGAGACCCAGTACTTC. Protein: CATSRISLLEARGGQETQYF.

The chain joins TRBV5-4 to TRBJ1-1; D is possibly TRBD1 (5 bases). Trimming pared 3 bases from V and 8 bases from J, leaving 17 bases between. Germline loops: CDR1 SGHNT, CDR2 YYREEE (reference sequence). The CDR3 is 14 amino acids. The CDR3 nucleotides read TGTGCCAGCAGCTCTGGCCCTCAGGGATCGGAAGCTTTCTTT. Encoded protein: CASSSGPQGSEAFF.

This chain joins TRBV7-9 and TRBJ1-4; D is unclear. The V and J ends lost 1 base and 8 bases respectively, with 14 bases between them. Germline V gene data show CDR1 as SEHNR and CDR2 as FQNEAQ (reference sequence). There are 15 residues in the CDR3. The DNA of the CDR3 is TGTGCCAGCAGCTTAGGGGCCTTCAGCGGAGAAAAACTGTTTTTT. Residues: CASSLGAFSGEKLFF. Full variable domain (rest looked up from reference TRBV7-9 and TRBJ1-4): DTGVSQNPRHKITKRGQNVTFRCDPISEHNRLYWYRQTLGQGPEFLTYFQNEAQLEKSRLLSDRFSAERPKGSFSTLEIQRTEQGDSAMYLCASSLGAFSGEKLFFGSGTQLSVL.

The chain couples TRBV25-1 to TRBJ2-1, with 8 nucleotides matching TRBD1. The CDR3 is 15 amino acids. With 8 bases clipped from V and 5 bases from J, the junction kept 11 bases outside the gene matches. Germline CDR1 MGHDK, CDR2 SYGVNS. The CDR3 nucleotides read TGTGCCAGCGACGGTGACAGGGGAGTCCACAATGAGCAGTTCTTC. Translating gives CASDGDRGVHNEQFF.

This sequence joins TRBV18 and TRBJ1-2; D is uncertain. Germline-derived CDR1 and CDR2 are KGHSH and LQKENI. Trimming stripped 2 bases from V and 5 bases from J, with 24 bases between. This CDR3 is 18 amino acids long. The CDR3 DNA follows: TGTGCCAGCTCACCAGGTTACCGGGGTACCCAAAAAGAGTATGGCTACACCTTC. It is translated as CASSPGYRGTQKEYGYTF.

The chain joins TRBV18 to TRBJ1-4, with D possibly TRBD1 on 5 matching bases. The germline CDR1 and CDR2 sequences are KGHSH and LQKENI. V gave up 2 bases and J gave up 0 bases, with 7 bases separating them. The CDR3 extends over 15 amino acids. The CDR3 DNA is TGTGCCAGCTCACCAACGACAGCAACTAATGAAAAACTGTTTTTT. Amino acid sequence: CASSPTTATNEKLFF.

The chain has TRBV25-1 and TRBJ2-7, with D tentatively TRBD2 (6 bases). Germline V gives CDR1 MGHDK, CDR2 SYGVNS. With 3 bases removed from V and 3 bases from J, the gap between germline ends came to 15 bases. CDR3 length: 15 residues. DNA of the CDR3: TGTGCCAGCAGTGAGCCCGAAGAGGGACTCTACGAGCAGTACTTC. Protein product: CASSEPEEGLYEQYF.

By proportion, this clone is large (0.1 to 1%). The same CDR3 also results from other DNA sequences found in this sample. CDR3 coding DNA: TGTGCCAGCTCGACGACAGGAAGTCTCTACGAGCAGTACTTC. Translating it yields CASSTTGSLYEQYF. V usage is TRBV6-5 and J usage is TRBJ2-7; D perhaps matches TRBD1 (6 bases). The CDR3 totals 14 residues. Trimming stripped 8 bases from V and 3 bases from J, with 17 bases between. CDR1 is MNHEY and CDR2 is SVGAGI in the germline V gene.

The CDR3 coding sequence is TGTGCCAGCAAGAATACGGGACAGGGCACCTACGAGCAGTACTTC. Residues: CASKNTGQGTYEQYF. The chain employs TRBV6-5 and TRBJ2-7, with 9 bases matching TRBD1. Trimming took 7 bases from V and 2 from J; bases not matched to a gene: 9. The CDR3 runs to 15 residues. Per the germline V gene, CDR1 is MNHEY and CDR2 is SVGAGI.

The chain recombines TRBV7-6 with TRBJ2-7; 8 nucleotides match TRBD2. This CDR3 region has 17 residues. With 6 bases clipped from V and 2 bases from J, the junction kept 15 bases outside the gene matches. The germline CDR1 and CDR2 sequences are SGHVS and FNYEAQ. The CDR3 sequence is CASSRRPGLGITYEQYF. As DNA, the CDR3 is TGTGCCAGCAGTCGACGGCCGGGACTAGGAATCACCTACGAGCAGTACTTC.

V and J are TRBV6-1 and TRBJ1-4; TRBD1 might be the D (5 bases). This CDR3 region has 16 residues. Deletions cut 0 bases from V and 8 bases from J, with 16 bases between. CDR1 is MNHNS and CDR2 is SASEGT in the germline V gene. CDR3 coding DNA: TGTGCCAGCAGTGAAGCGCTAGGGCAGGGTAACGAAAAACTGTTTTTT. Translation: CASSEALGQGNEKLFF.

The chain links TRBV24-1 to TRBJ2-4, with D hard to call. There are 16 residues in the CDR3. Germline CDR1 is KGHDR and CDR2 is SFDVKD. V lost 2 bases and J lost 3, with 13 bases in between. This chain's CDR3 is CATSDSAQHIKNIQYF. As DNA, the CDR3 is TGTGCCACCAGTGATTCAGCGCAGCATATCAAAAACATTCAGTACTTC.

In its sample, this clone was seen many times. This chain links TRBV4-1 with TRBJ2-7, with TRBD2 matching over 8 bases. This CDR3 spans 14 amino acids. Germline assignment: CDR1 MGHRA and CDR2 YSYEKL. With V trimmed by 4 bases and J by 3 bases, 5 bases remained unmatched. CDR3 protein: CASSPGAGGYEQYF. CDR3 bases: TGCGCCAGCAGCCCCGGCGCGGGGGGCTACGAGCAGTACTTC.

The chain recombines TRBV6-5 with TRBJ2-6; D is uncertain. V lost 6 bases to trimming and J lost 1 base, with 10 bases between them. The V gene's germline CDR1 is MNHEY and CDR2 SVGAGI. The CDR3 spans 15 residues. This chain's CDR3 is CASSFTMSGANVLTF. As DNA, the CDR3 is TGTGCCAGCAGCTTTACTATGTCTGGGGCCAACGTCCTGACTTTC.